Sequencing of this T cell receptor beta chain was carried out in a study of vaccination and CD4 T cells after COVID-19. The wider study: Participants received two doses of either BNT162b2 or mRNA-1273 vaccine. Each of the control cultures got a CEFX pool, an HIV-1 Nef pool, or no peptide.

Treatment described: roughly ten-day PBMC culture with coronavirus spike peptide pools or control peptides (ViraFEST assay). One should note that the unexposed donor's CD4+ T cells were collected before the COVID-19 pandemic (2011-2018). ViraFEST grew antigen-specific T cells using peptide pools, then sequenced TCRs. Replacement of half the medium with fresh IL-2 medium took place on days 3 and 7. With regard to this clonotype: Its antigen remains unidentified.

Cultured CD4+ T cells had their DNA profiled by the Oncomine TCR Beta short-read assay. The genomic DNA was obtained from cultured CD4+ T cells by extraction with the QIAamp micro DNA kit. MiXCR was run by TCRdb on the PCR reads, yielding one entry per CDR3 protein. The sample lists some 9,500 distinct CDR3 sequences, 28% occurring once. The V and J ends lost 2 bases and 8 bases respectively, with 4 bases between them. This CDR3 is 11 amino acids long. Per germline, CDR1 MNHEY and CDR2 SVGEGT. Sample: CD4+ T cells from blood, cultured in vitro. The clonotype originates from a human donor in good health. V and J are TRBV6-2 or TRBV6-3 and TRBJ2-1; D unresolved. The CDR3 protein is CASSYLYEQFF. CDR3 in DNA: TGTGCCAGCAGTTACCTCTATGAGCAGTTCTTC.